One and the same sample provided the 10 T cell receptor beta chains below, sequenced in a study of human T cells and chemical hapten exposure. The time point is: pre-sensitization, week 0. The treatment was: therapeutic diphenylcyclopropenone sensitization with weekly scalp DPC. TCRdb redid the calling of the RACE reads with MiXCR, one entry per CDR3 protein. The data hold around 250,000 distinct CDR3 sequences, with about 9% observed a single time. Here the sequenced sample was whole blood, taken in connection with sensitization to the hapten diphenylcyclopropenone (DPC). Every receptor here comes from a woman aged 40 to 50 with alopecia areata. Some clones in this sample may be carry-over from other donors' samples.

The chain links TRBV12-3 or TRBV12-4 to TRBJ2-2; maybe TRBD2 (5 bases). The V end was cut by 6 bases, the J end by 4 bases, with 9 bases between. This CDR3 is 13 amino acids long. The CDR3 nucleotides read TGTGCCAGCAGGTCCGGAGGCACCGGGGAGCTGTTTTTT. This gives the protein CASRSGGTGELFF.

The V and J genes are TRBV7-2 and TRBJ1-1; D might be TRBD1 (5 bases). In germline, CDR1 is SGHTA, CDR2 FQGNSA. V was cut by 1 base and J by 4 bases, with 7 bases left in between. CDR3 length equals 13 residues. This chain's CDR3 is CASSLGGPTEAFF. CDR3 bases: TGTGCCAGCAGCTTAGGGGGCCCCACTGAAGCTTTCTTT. The complete variable domain, with remaining parts taken from reference TRBV7-2 and TRBJ1-1, reads GAGVSQSPSNKVTEKGKDVELRCDPISGHTALYWYRQSLGQGLEFLIYFQGNSAPDKSGLPSDRFSAERTGGSVSTLTIQRTQQEDSAVYLCASSLGGPTEAFFGQGTRLTVV.

This clonotype was detected many times. The chain is built from TRBV7-2 and TRBJ1-2, with D uncertain. Germline CDR1 is SGHTA and CDR2 is FQGNSA. This CDR3 contains 13 residues. The V and J ends lost 0 bases and 2 bases respectively, with 4 bases between them. The CDR3 region is CASSLARNYGYTF. The CDR3 DNA is TGTGCCAGCAGCTTAGCAAGGAACTATGGCTACACCTTC.

In its sample, this clonotype was seen once. CDR3 sequence (DNA): TGTGCCAGTGAAGGGACAGTTGTCTATGGCTACACCTTC. Translated: CASEGTVVYGYTF. The chain couples TRBV2 to TRBJ1-2; 7 bases fit TRBD1. CDR1 SNHLY and CDR2 FYNNEI come from the germline V gene. V shed 9 bases, J shed 4 bases, and the junction held 8 bases outside the gene matches. The CDR3 is 13 residues long.

The chain uses TRBV6-4 and TRBJ2-1; 8 nucleotides match TRBD2. Germline assignment: CDR1 MRHNA and CDR2 SNTAGT. With 2 bases clipped from V and 0 bases from J, the junction kept 6 bases outside the gene matches. CDR3 length: 17 residues. The CDR3 here is CASSDGIAGSSYNEQFF. The CDR3 DNA reads TGTGCCAGCAGTGACGGGATAGCGGGAAGCTCCTACAATGAGCAGTTCTTC.

This clonotype was detected only a few times. The chain recombines TRBV9 with TRBJ2-1; D ambiguous. The CDR3 is made up of 16 amino acids. CDR1 is SGDLS, CDR2 YYNGEE, per germline. V lost 2 bases and J lost 0, with 12 bases in between. The CDR3 region has the DNA TGTGCCAGCAGCGTTTTGGGTAAGGGCTCCTACAATGAGCAGTTCTTC. Residues: CASSVLGKGSYNEQFF.

The gene calls are TRBV6-2 or TRBV6-3 and TRBJ2-2; the match to TRBD2 covers 10 bases. Unmatched junction bases numbered 0, after V lost 3 bases and J lost 5 bases. This CDR3 is built from 14 residues. CDR1 and CDR2 from the germline V gene are MNHEY and SVGEGT. The chain's CDR3 is CASSYSGRTGELFF. CDR3 sequence (DNA): TGTGCCAGCAGTTATAGCGGGAGGACCGGGGAGCTGTTTTTT.

The chain joins TRBV13 to TRBJ2-7; 8 nucleotides agree with TRBD2. Germline CDR1 is PRHDT and CDR2 is FYEKMQ (reference sequence). The CDR3 runs 16 residues. V shed 5 bases, J shed 0 bases, and the junction held 9 bases outside the gene matches. CDR3 residues: CASSPYGGGSSYEQYF. CDR3 coding DNA: TGTGCCAGCAGCCCCTACGGGGGGGGGAGCTCCTACGAGCAGTACTTC.

This clonotype was detected only a few times. The chain has TRBV6-2 or TRBV6-3 and TRBJ2-3; weak D call: TRBD1 (7 bases). V gave up 5 bases and J gave up 5 bases, with 14 bases separating them. This CDR3 spans 14 amino acids. From germline, CDR1 is MNHEY and CDR2 SVGEGT. The CDR3 bases are TGTGCCAGCAGTATCCAGGGGGGCGGAGATACGCAGTATTTT. It is translated as CASSIQGGGDTQYF.

In its sample, this clonotype was seen a few times. The chain is built from TRBV4-2 and TRBJ2-1; D tentatively reads TRBD1 or TRBD2 (5 bases each). The CDR3 is made up of 13 amino acids. Trimming pared 0 bases from V and 8 bases from J, leaving 8 bases between. Germline V gives CDR1 LGHNA, CDR2 YNFKEQ. The CDR3 loop reads CASSQEGTDEQFF. The CDR3 DNA follows: TGTGCCAGCAGCCAAGAGGGGACGGATGAGCAGTTCTTC.